Reported below is one TCR beta chain. Authors' methods: By means of reference gene primer amplification, nucleated cell counts were estimated. Data came from immunoSEQ multiplex PCR; TCRdb stores just in-frame clones and leaves some out. The V and J calls and the clone size are those of that table, but D and trimming were determined from the DNA. Among roughly 150,000 clones, approximately 80% were seen once, and the ten largest hold 7.5% to 10%. Germline V lookup: CDR1 MNHEY, CDR2 SMNVEV (reference sequence). With V trimmed by 10 bases and J by 7 bases, 15 bases remained unmatched. The CDR3 is 15 amino acids. The source of the sample is a study of blood T cell repertoires in COVID-19. Study background: Some COVID-19 samples were acute and others convalescent; all came from the United States, Italy and Spain. T cells, B-cell-depleted T cells, or PBMCs provided the cDNA or gDNA that served as material.

The Seattle patients, enrolled during active infection, were followed longitudinally. This chain connects TRBV27 to TRBJ2-2; 7 bases agree with TRBD1. The clonotype originates from a woman of 80 years or more with COVID-19, enrolled during active disease. Material: peripheral blood. CDR3 sequence: CATTAGTAGGGELFF. As DNA, the CDR3 is TGTGCCACCACCGCCGGGACAGCAGGGGGCGGGGAGCTGTTTTTT.